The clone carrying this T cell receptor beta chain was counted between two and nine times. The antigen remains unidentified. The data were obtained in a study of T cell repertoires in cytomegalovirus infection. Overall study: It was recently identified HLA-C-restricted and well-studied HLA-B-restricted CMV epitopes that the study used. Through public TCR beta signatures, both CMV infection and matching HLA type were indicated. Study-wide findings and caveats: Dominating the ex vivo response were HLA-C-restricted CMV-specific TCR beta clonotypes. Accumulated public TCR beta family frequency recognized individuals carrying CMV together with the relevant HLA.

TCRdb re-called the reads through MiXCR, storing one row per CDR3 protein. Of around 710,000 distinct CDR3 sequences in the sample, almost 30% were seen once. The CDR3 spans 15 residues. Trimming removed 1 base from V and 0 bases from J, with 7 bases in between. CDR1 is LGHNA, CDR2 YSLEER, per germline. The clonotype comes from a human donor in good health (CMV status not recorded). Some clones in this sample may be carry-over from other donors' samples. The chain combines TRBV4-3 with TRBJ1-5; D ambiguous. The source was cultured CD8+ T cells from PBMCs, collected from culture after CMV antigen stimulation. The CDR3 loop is CASSQGIYSNQPQHF. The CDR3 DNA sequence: TGCGCCAGCAGCCAAGGCATCTATAGCAATCAGCCCCAGCATTTT.